There are a few counts of the clone carrying this TCR beta chain. These data originate in a study of blood T cell repertoires in COVID-19. Study in general: Sites across the United States, Italy and Spain contributed samples from acute and convalescent COVID-19. PBMCs, B-cell-depleted T cells, or T cells were the source of the cDNA or gDNA that made up the material.

In the authors' workflow: Amplifying reference gene primers gave estimates of nucleated cell counts. Libraries were prepared by immunoSEQ multiplex PCR; TCRdb keeps only in-frame clonotypes and omits some of them. That table furnishes V, J and clone size, whereas the DNA furnished D and trimming. This sample has roughly 79,000 clones, with 82% found just once. The V gene lost 5 bases and the J gene lost 2 bases, with 9 bases spanning the gap. CDR3 length: 13 residues. The V gene's germline CDR1 is LNHNV and CDR2 YYDKDF (reference sequence). The receptor was isolated from a human donor in a cohort sampled during active COVID-19. The chain joins TRBV15 to TRBJ2-5; no definite D call. Sample: peripheral blood. The CDR3 loop is CATSGLMQETQYF. In DNA, the CDR3 is TGTGCCACCAGCGGGCTAATGCAAGAGACCCAGTACTTC.